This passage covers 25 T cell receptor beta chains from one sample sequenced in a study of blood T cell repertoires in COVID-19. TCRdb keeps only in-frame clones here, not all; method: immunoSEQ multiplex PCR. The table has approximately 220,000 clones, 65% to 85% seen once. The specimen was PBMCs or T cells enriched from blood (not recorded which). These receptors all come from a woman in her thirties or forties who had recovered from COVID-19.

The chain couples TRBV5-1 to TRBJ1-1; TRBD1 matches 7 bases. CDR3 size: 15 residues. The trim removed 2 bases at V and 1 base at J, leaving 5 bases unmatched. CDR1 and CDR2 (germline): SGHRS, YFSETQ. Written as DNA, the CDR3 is TGCGCCAGCAGCTTCAGGACAGGAAAGAACACTGAAGCTTTCTTT. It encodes CASSFRTGKNTEAFF.

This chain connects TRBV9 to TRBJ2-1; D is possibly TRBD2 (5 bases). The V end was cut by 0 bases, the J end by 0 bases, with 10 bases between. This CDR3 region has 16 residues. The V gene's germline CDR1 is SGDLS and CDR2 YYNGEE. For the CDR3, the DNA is TGTGCCAGCAGCGTAGCTACGGCGGGCTCCTACAATGAGCAGTTCTTC. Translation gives CASSVATAGSYNEQFF.

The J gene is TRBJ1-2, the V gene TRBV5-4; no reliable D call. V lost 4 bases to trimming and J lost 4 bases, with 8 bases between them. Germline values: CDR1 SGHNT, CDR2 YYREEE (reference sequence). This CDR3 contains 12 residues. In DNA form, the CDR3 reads TGTGCCAGCAGCCAAGACACCTATGGCTACACCTTC. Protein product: CASSQDTYGYTF. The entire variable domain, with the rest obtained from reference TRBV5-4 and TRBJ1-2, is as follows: ETGVTQSPTHLIKTRGQQVTLRCSSQSGHNTVSWYQQALGQGPQFIFQYYREEENGRGNFPPRFSGLQFPNYSSELNVNALELDDSALYLCASSQDTYGYTFGSGTRLTVV.

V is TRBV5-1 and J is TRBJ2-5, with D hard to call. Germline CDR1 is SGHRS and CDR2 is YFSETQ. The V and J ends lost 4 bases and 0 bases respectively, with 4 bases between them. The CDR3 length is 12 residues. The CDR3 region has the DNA TGCGCCAGCAGCCTGTACCAAGAGACCCAGTACTTC. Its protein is CASSLYQETQYF.

The CDR3 spells CASSPGAGRLNEKLFF. The DNA for the CDR3 is TGTGCCAGCAGCCCCGGGGCAGGGAGGCTTAATGAAAAACTGTTTTTT. The chain joins TRBV27 to TRBJ1-4, with a tentative D call TRBD1 (5 bases). Germline CDR1 reads MNHEY; CDR2 reads SMNVEV (reference sequence). V was cut by 6 bases and J by 4 bases, with 18 bases left in between. The CDR3 has 16 residues. Full variable domain (rest looked up from reference TRBV27 and TRBJ1-4): EAQVTQNPRYLITVTGKKLTVTCSQNMNHEYMSWYRQDPGLGLRQIYYSMNVEVTDKGDVPEGYKVSRKEKRNFPLILESPSPNQTSLYFCASSPGAGRLNEKLFFGSGTQLSVL.

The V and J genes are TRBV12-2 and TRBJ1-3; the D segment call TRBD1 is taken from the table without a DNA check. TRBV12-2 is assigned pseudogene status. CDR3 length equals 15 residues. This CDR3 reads CASRGDRYSGNTIYF. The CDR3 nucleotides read TGTGCAAGTCGCGGAGACAGATACTCTGGAAACACCATATATTTT.

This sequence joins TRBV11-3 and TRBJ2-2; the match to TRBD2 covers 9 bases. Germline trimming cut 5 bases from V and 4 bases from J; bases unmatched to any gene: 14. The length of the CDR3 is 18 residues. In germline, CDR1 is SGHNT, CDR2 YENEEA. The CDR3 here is CASSPRRRREGPTGELFF. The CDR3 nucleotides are TGTGCCAGCAGCCCCCGCCGGCGGCGGGAGGGCCCCACCGGGGAGCTGTTTTTT. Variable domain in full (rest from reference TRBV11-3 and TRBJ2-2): EAGVVQSPRYKIIEKKQPVAFWCNPISGHNTLYWYLQNLGQGPELLIRYENEEAVDDSQLPKDRFSAERLKGVDSTLKIQPAELGDSAVYLCASSPRRRREGPTGELFFGEGSRLTVL.

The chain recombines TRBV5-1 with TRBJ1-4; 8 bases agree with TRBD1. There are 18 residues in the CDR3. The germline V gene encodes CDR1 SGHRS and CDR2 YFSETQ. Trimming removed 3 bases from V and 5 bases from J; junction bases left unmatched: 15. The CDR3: CASSYTPGQEPGNEKLFF. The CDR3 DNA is TGCGCCAGCAGCTACACTCCGGGACAGGAGCCCGGCAATGAAAAACTGTTTTTT.

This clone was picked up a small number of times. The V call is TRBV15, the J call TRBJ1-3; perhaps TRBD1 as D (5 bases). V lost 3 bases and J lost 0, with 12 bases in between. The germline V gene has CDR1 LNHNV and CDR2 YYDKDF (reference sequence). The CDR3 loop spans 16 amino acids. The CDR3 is CATSSDRQGSGNTIYF. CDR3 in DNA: TGTGCCACCAGCAGCGATCGGCAGGGCTCTGGAAACACCATATATTTT.

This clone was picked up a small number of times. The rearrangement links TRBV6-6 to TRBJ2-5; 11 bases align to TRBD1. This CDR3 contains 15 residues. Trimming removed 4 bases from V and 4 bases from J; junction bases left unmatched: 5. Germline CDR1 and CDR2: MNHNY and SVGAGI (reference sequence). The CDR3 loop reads CASSFGQGAVETQYF. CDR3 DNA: TGTGCCAGCAGTTTCGGACAGGGGGCTGTAGAGACCCAGTACTTC.

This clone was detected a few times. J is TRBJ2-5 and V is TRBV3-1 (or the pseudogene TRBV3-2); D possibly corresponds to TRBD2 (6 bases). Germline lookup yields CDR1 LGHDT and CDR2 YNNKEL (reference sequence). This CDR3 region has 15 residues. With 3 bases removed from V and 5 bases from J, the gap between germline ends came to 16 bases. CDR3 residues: CASSHAGSRVETQYF. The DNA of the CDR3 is TGTGCCAGCAGCCATGCCGGGAGTAGAGTTGAGACCCAGTACTTC.

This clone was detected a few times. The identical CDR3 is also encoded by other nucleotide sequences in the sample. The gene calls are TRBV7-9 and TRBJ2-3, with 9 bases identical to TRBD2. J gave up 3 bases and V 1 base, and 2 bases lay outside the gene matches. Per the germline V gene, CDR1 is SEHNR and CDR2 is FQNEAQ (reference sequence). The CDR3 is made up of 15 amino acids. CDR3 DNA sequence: TGTGCCAGCAGCTTAGGTAGCGGGGGTACAGATACGCAGTATTTT. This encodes CASSLGSGGTDTQYF.

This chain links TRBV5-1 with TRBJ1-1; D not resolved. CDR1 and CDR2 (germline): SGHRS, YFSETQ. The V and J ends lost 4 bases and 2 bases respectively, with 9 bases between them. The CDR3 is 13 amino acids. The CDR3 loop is CASSPTLNTEAFF. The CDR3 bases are TGCGCCAGCAGCCCCACCCTAAACACTGAAGCTTTCTTT.

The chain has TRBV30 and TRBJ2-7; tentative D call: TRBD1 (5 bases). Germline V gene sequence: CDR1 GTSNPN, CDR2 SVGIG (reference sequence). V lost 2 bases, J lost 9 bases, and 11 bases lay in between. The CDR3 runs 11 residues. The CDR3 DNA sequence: TGTGCCTGGAGTTCGCCAGGGCGGCAGTACTTC. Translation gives CAWSSPGRQYF.

Here the CDR3 reads CASSKSQGYYGYTF. DNA for the CDR3: TGTGCCAGCAGCAAAAGCCAGGGGTACTATGGCTACACCTTC. The chain joins TRBV7-2 to TRBJ1-2, with D tentatively TRBD1 (6 bases). The CDR3 totals 14 residues. Germline V lookup: CDR1 SGHTA, CDR2 FQGNSA. Trimming removed 5 bases from V and 3 bases from J, with 13 bases in between. Complete variable domain (other parts from reference TRBV7-2 and TRBJ1-2): GAGVSQSPSNKVTEKGKDVELRCDPISGHTALYWYRQSLGQGLEFLIYFQGNSAPDKSGLPSDRFSAERTGGSVSTLTIQRTQQEDSAVYLCASSKSQGYYGYTFGSGTRLTVV.

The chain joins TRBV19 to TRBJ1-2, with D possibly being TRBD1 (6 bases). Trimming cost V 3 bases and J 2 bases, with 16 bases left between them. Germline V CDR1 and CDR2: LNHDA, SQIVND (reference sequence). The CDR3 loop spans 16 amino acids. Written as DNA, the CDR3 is TGTGCCAGTAGTATCGGCTTGGACAGAAGAAACTATGGCTACACCTTC. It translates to CASSIGLDRRNYGYTF.

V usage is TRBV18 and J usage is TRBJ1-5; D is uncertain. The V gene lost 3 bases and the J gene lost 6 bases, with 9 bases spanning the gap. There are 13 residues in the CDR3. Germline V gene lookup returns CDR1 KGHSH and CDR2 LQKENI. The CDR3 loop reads CASSPRSAQPQHF. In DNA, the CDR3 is TGTGCCAGCTCACCGAGGTCCGCTCAGCCCCAGCATTTT.

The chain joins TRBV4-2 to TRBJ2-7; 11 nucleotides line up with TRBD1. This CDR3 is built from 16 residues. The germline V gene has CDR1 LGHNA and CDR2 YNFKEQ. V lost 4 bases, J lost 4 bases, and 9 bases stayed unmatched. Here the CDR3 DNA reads TGTGCCAGCAGCCGAGCCGGGACAGGGGGTTTATACGAGCAGTACTTC. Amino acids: CASSRAGTGGLYEQYF.

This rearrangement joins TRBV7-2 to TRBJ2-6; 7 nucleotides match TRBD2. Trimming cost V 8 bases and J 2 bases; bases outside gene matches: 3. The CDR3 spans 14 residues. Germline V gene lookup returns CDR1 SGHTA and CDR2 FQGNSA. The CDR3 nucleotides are TGTGCCAGCGCGGGAGATACTGGGGCCAACGTCCTGACTTTC. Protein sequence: CASAGDTGANVLTF.

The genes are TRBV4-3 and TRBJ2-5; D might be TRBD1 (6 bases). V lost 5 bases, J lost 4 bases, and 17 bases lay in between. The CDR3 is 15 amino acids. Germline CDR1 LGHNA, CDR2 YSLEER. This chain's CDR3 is CASSARALGGETQYF. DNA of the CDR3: TGCGCCAGCAGCGCCCGGGCCCTAGGGGGAGAGACCCAGTACTTC.

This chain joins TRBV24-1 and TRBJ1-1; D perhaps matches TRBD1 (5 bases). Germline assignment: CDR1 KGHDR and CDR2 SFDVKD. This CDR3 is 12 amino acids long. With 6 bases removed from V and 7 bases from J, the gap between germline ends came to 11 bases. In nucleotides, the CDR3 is TGTGCCACCAGTCCAACAGGATTTGAAGCTTTCTTT. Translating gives CATSPTGFEAFF.

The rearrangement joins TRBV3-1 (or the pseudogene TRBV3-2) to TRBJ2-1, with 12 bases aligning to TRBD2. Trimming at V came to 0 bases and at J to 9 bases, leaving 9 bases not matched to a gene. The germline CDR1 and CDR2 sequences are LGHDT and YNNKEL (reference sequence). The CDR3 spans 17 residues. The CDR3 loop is CASSQDPRLAGVREQFF. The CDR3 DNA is TGTGCCAGCAGCCAAGATCCCCGACTAGCGGGAGTCCGTGAGCAGTTCTTC.

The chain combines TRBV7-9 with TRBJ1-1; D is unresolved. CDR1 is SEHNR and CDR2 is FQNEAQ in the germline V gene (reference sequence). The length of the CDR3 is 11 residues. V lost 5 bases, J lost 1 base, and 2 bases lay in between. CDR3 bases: TGTGCCAGCAGCCAGAACACTGAAGCTTTCTTT. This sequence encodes CASSQNTEAFF.

CDR3 nucleotide sequence: TGTGCCTCCGGGTCTCGACAGGGGGCCCGCGAGCAGTACGTC. Protein sequence: CASGSRQGAREQYV. The V gene is TRBV6-5, the J gene TRBJ2-7; 10 bases match TRBD1. Unmatched junction bases numbered 13, after V lost 11 bases and J lost 6 bases. This CDR3 has 14 residues. Germline V gene sequence: CDR1 MNHEY, CDR2 SVGAGI.

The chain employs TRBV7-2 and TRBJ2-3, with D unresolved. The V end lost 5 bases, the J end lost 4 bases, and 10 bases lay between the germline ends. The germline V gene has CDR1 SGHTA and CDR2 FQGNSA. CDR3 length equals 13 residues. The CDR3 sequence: CASSPLVPDTQYF. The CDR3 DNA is TGTGCCAGCAGCCCCCTTGTTCCAGATACGCAGTATTTT.